Included here is one TCR beta chain sequence, with context. The target antigen is unknown. Germline-derived CDR1 and CDR2 are DFQATT and SNEGSKA (reference sequence). The CDR3 is 12 residues long. Carried by the TCR beta cDNA libraries were unique molecular identifiers. Researchers reported 400,000 to 550,000 cDNA molecules coming from roughly 1 to 10 million T cells. From the PCR reads, TCRdb called clonotypes with MiXCR, one entry per CDR3 protein. Of just over 250,000 distinct CDR3 sequences in the sample, 30% to 45% are singletons; the top ten hold 4.5% to 5.5%. The data belong to a study of post-analysis software for immune sequencing data. General observations from the study: There were several TRBV segments more frequent in patients than controls, and TRBV5-6, TRBV5-1 and TRBV20-1 were among them. Compared with controls, patients showed significantly lower normalized Chao1 diversity.

The sequence derives from a girl aged 5-17 years with multiple sclerosis. This chain connects TRBV20-1 to TRBJ2-7; D gene ambiguous. The J call may be wrong; the DNA end is better matched by TRBJ2-5. Material for sequencing was blood. CDR3 sequence: CSARDSRQTQYF. The CDR3 DNA sequence: TGCAGTGCTAGAGATAGCAGACAGACCCAGTACTTC.